This T cell receptor (beta chain) was recovered during a study of follicular helper T cells after annual influenza vaccination. The wider study: For some subjects, blood spans the 2013-2014, 2014-2015 and 2015-2016 annual vaccinations.

Concerning this clone itself: The antigen is unknown.

Survey level resolution was used for TCRB sequencing. Assay: immunoSEQ multiplex PCR; the TCRdb copy retains only in-frame clones and omits some. The sample contains under 12,000 clones, 70% to 85% of which appear only once. Regarding the study as a whole: Just roughly 8.5-20% of cells analyzed had recovered productive TCRB sequences.

This specimen was CXCR5- memory CD4+ T cells sorted from blood, taken 6 weeks after influenza vaccination. This clonotype was sampled from an adult who received the influenza vaccine.

CDR3 coding DNA: TGTGCCAGCAGTCCGCCGGGACTAGACTACGAGCAGTACTTC. This codes for CASSPPGLDYEQYF. This sequence joins TRBV28 and TRBJ2-7; 8 bases map to TRBD2. V dropped 5 bases and J dropped 3; count of bases not matched to a gene: 6. CDR1 MDHEN and CDR2 SYDVKM come from the germline V gene. The CDR3 is made up of 14 amino acids.